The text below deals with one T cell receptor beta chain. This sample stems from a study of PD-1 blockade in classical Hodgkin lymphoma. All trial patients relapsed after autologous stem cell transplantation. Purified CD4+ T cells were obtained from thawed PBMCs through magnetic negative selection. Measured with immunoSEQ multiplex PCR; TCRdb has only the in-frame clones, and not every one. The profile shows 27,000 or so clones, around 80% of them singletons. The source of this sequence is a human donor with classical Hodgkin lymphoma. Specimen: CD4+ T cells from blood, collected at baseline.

CDR3 in amino acids: CASSLAPRDRARGGNQPQHF. In DNA form, the CDR3 reads TGTGCCAGCAGCTTAGCCCCCCGGGACAGGGCTCGGGGTGGCAATCAGCCCCAGCATTTT. This rearrangement joins TRBV7-2 to TRBJ1-5; 9 bases match TRBD1. From germline, CDR1 is SGHTA and CDR2 FQGNSA. This CDR3 has 20 residues. With V trimmed by 0 bases and J by 2 bases, 14 bases remained unmatched.